Listed below are T cell receptor beta chains from one sample, sequenced in a study of T cells in localized non-small cell lung cancer. The table came from immunoSEQ multiplex PCR; TCRdb's copy has only in-frame clones and leaves some out. Found here are roughly 61,000 clones, around 81% of them singletons; the top ten hold approximately 4.5%. This specimen was PBMCs, taken before any cancer treatment. These receptors came from a man aged 35 to 69 with stage II lung adenocarcinoma. Each CDR3 is given with its conserved first and last residue. A D gene is named only where the DNA matches it firmly. Clone size, where shown, is once, few, many, or a class for clones that have expanded.

V	D	size	J	CDR3	DNA
TRBV5-4	TRBD2	NA	TRBJ2-1	CASSSGLAGRGEQFF	TGTGCCAGCAGCTCCGGACTAGCGGGGCGGGGTGAGCAGTTCTTC
TRBV10-3	NA	NA	TRBJ1-4	CAISESPPTTNEKLFF	TGTGCCATCAGTGAGTCCCCCCCGACAACTAATGAAAAACTGTTTTTT
TRBV30	NA	NA	TRBJ1-1	CAWTWVRGTEAFF	TGTGCCTGGACCTGGGTGAGGGGAACTGAAGCTTTCTTT
TRBV19	NA	NA	TRBJ1-4	CASQDPGASEKLFF	TGTGCCAGTCAGGATCCAGGGGCGAGTGAAAAACTGTTTTTT
TRBV10-3	NA	NA	TRBJ2-7	CAIAEVTLPYEQYF	TGTGCCATCGCAGAAGTGACGCTTCCCTACGAGCAGTACTTC
TRBV7-9	NA	once	TRBJ1-2	CASSPGSRLFGYTF	TGTGCCAGCAGCCCGGGAAGCCGGTTGTTCGGCTACACCTTC
TRBV9	NA	NA	TRBJ2-1	CASSVARGGYNEQFF	TGTGCCAGCAGCGTAGCCAGGGGTGGCTACAATGAGCAGTTCTTC
TRBV2	NA	NA	TRBJ1-1	CASSDLGDTEAFF	TGTGCCAGCAGTGACTTGGGGGACACTGAAGCTTTCTTT
TRBV11-2	NA	NA	TRBJ2-3	CASSLDKSQYTQYF	TGTGCCAGCAGCTTAGATAAATCGCAGTATACGCAGTATTTT
TRBV11-3	TRBD1	NA	TRBJ1-2	CASSLNRGGGYTF	TGTGCCAGCAGCTTGAACAGGGGAGGTGGCTACACCTTC
TRBV6-5	NA	NA	TRBJ2-7	CASSYSILDSYEQYF	TGTGCCAGCAGTTACTCGATCCTAGACTCCTACGAGCAGTACTTC
TRBV9	TRBD1	NA	TRBJ2-7	CASSVVTGDEQYF	TGTGCCAGCAGCGTAGTTACAGGGGATGAGCAGTACTTC
TRBV25-1	TRBD1	NA	TRBJ2-5	CASSEYNRGGETQYF	TGTGCCAGCAGTGAATATAACAGGGGCGGGGAGACCCAGTACTTC
TRBV15	NA	NA	TRBJ1-2	CATSLGTTNYGYTF	TGTGCCACCAGCTTGGGGACTACCAACTATGGCTACACCTTC
TRBV4-1	TRBD1	NA	TRBJ1-2	CASSQGWTGGRGYTF	TGCGCCAGCAGCCAGGGTTGGACAGGGGGCAGGGGCTACACCTTC
TRBV5-1	NA	NA	TRBJ2-7	CASSLEVGSYEQYF	TGCGCCAGCAGCTTGGAGGTCGGCTCCTACGAGCAGTACTTC
TRBV6-5	TRBD1	NA	TRBJ1-5	CASRNRGYSNQPQHF	TGTGCCAGCAGAAACAGGGGCTATAGCAATCAGCCCCAGCATTTT
TRBV7-8	TRBD2	few	TRBJ2-4	CASSPGVAGVQYF	TGTGCCAGCAGCCCCGGGGTAGCGGGGGTTCAGTACTTC
TRBV19	TRBD2	NA	TRBJ2-1	CASRPGTSGSHEQFF	TGTGCCAGTAGGCCCGGGACTAGCGGGAGCCATGAGCAGTTCTTC
TRBV10-3	TRBD1	NA	TRBJ1-2	CAIKMTGRDYGYTF	TGTGCCATCAAAATGACAGGGCGGGACTATGGCTACACCTTC
TRBV4-2	TRBD1	NA	TRBJ2-3	CASSHRTGEADTQYF	TGTGCCAGCAGCCACCGGACAGGGGAGGCAGATACGCAGTATTTT
TRBV7-9	TRBD2	NA	TRBJ2-3	CAEEGLAGDTQYF	TGTGCCGAGGAGGGACTAGCGGGAGATACGCAGTATTTT
TRBV7-8	NA	NA	TRBJ2-7	CASSPGGLIRDEQYF	TGTGCCAGCAGCCCAGGGGGGCTTATTAGGGACGAGCAGTACTTC
TRBV5-5	TRBD2	NA	TRBJ2-1	CASSLALAENEQFF	TGTGCCAGCAGCTTGGCACTAGCGGAGAATGAGCAGTTCTTC
TRBV5-1	NA	NA	TRBJ1-2	CASSLGEGYGYTF	TGCGCCAGCAGCTTGGGAGAAGGCTATGGCTACACCTTC